The TCR beta chain under discussion was sequenced for a study of blood T cell repertoires in COVID-19. In the study overall: Acute-phase and convalescent COVID-19 samples originated in the United States, Italy and Spain. From T cells, B-cell-depleted T cells, or PBMCs came the material, which was cDNA or gDNA.

Original analysis: Reference gene primer amplification yielded estimated nucleated cell counts. Only in-frame clones appear in the TCRdb table, and some are missing; sequencing was by immunoSEQ multiplex PCR. The DNA was the basis for D and trimming; V, J and clone size are from that table. Here the sample spans 250,000 to 300,000 clones, approximately 85% being singletons. This clone showed up just once. This TCR derives from a man aged 50 to 60 with active or convalescent COVID-19. Sequencing was performed on peripheral blood.

CDR3 amino acids: CASSQVGGKETQYF. The CDR3 region has the DNA TGCGCCAGCAGCCAAGTGGGGGGAAAAGAGACCCAGTACTTC. The chain is built from TRBV4-1 and TRBJ2-5; tentative D call: TRBD2 (6 bases). Germline CDR1 MGHRA, CDR2 YSYEKL. The CDR3 extends over 14 amino acids. The germline V and J ends were trimmed by 1 base and 3 bases, with 9 bases remaining between them.